This entry lists 26 T cell receptor beta chains sequenced from one sample in a study of identical twins. TCRdb reanalysed the 5' RACE reads using MiXCR and keeps one entry per CDR3 protein. The sample shows hundreds of thousands of distinct CDR3 sequences, roughly 20% of them seen only once. These data were also filed under a second study, of T cells expressing NK-cell markers.

The specimen was PBMCs. These TCRs come from a woman under 30 in good health.

This clonotype was counted between two and nine times. The rearrangement links TRBV6-1 to TRBJ2-3; TRBD2 matches 13 bases. Trimming took 7 bases from V and 4 from J; bases not matched to a gene: 8. From germline, CDR1 is MNHNS and CDR2 SASEGT. The CDR3 has 16 residues. CDR3 in amino acids: CASIGRTSGRADTQYF. The CDR3 DNA sequence: TGTGCCAGCATCGGCCGGACTAGCGGGAGAGCAGATACGCAGTATTTT.

This chain connects TRBV7-2 to TRBJ2-7, with D maybe TRBD1 (5 bases). V dropped 1 base and J dropped 3 bases, with 10 bases sitting between them. This CDR3 comprises 14 residues. Germline CDR1 reads SGHTA; CDR2 reads FQGNSA. CDR3 sequence (DNA): TGTGCCAGCAGCTTAGGACAGTCGTACTACGAGCAGTACTTC. It specifies CASSLGQSYYEQYF.

This clonotype came up many times. The V call is TRBV29-1, the J call TRBJ1-1; 9 bases agree with TRBD1. Germline loops: CDR1 SQVTM, CDR2 ANQGSEA. This CDR3 spans 13 amino acids. Trimming took 6 bases from V and 6 from J; bases not matched to a gene: 8. CDR3 residues: CSVLQGAYSEAFF. The DNA for the CDR3 is TGCAGCGTCCTACAGGGGGCTTATTCTGAAGCTTTCTTT.

This clonotype was detected a few times. The chain's CDR3 is CSPRTSGSGEQFF. The CDR3 DNA reads as TGCAGCCCACGGACTAGCGGGAGTGGCGAGCAGTTCTTC. V is TRBV29-1 and J is TRBJ2-1; 13 nucleotides line up with TRBD2. The germline CDR1 and CDR2 sequences are SQVTM and ANQGSEA. CDR3 length: 13 residues. Trimming took 8 bases from V and 10 from J; bases not matched to a gene: 8.

The chain employs TRBV18 and TRBJ2-1; 8 positions match TRBD1. Germline CDR1 is KGHSH and CDR2 is LQKENI. This CDR3 spans 16 amino acids. The J segment lost 7 bases and the V segment lost 6 bases, leaving 14 bases of the junction unmatched. The DNA for the CDR3 is TGTGCCAGCTCCCAAATCCTGGCCAGGGGGCGAAATGAGCAGTTCTTC. Translation: CASSQILARGRNEQFF.

This clonotype has ten or more counts. This chain connects TRBV5-5 to TRBJ2-7; 11 bases line up with TRBD2. Losses at the gene ends were 2 bases for V and 1 base for J; bases not matched to a gene: 5. CDR3 size: 16 residues. In germline, CDR1 is SGHKS, CDR2 YYEKEE (reference sequence). CDR3 sequence (DNA): TGTGCCAGCAGCTTTCAAGGGACTAGCGGATCCTACGAGCAGTACTTC. Encoded protein: CASSFQGTSGSYEQYF. The complete variable domain, with remaining parts taken from reference TRBV5-5 and TRBJ2-7, reads DAGVTQSPTHLIKTRGQQVTLRCSPISGHKSVSWYQQVLGQGPQFIFQYYEKEERGRGNFPDRFSARQFPNYSSELNVNALLLGDSALYLCASSFQGTSGSYEQYFGPGTRLTVT.

The chain carries TRBV10-3 and TRBJ2-3, with D unclear. V was pared by 0 bases and J by 0 bases, with 10 bases between. This CDR3 has 16 residues. Germline-derived CDR1 and CDR2 are ENHRY and SYGVKD. CDR3 sequence (DNA): TGTGCCATCAGTGAGTCTAGTCTCCCGAGCACAGATACGCAGTATTTT. Translation gives CAISESSLPSTDTQYF.

CDR3 amino acids: CATSRDRGTDSPLHF. Written as DNA, the CDR3 is TGTGCCACCAGCAGAGATCGGGGGACCGATTCACCCCTCCACTTT. The chain employs TRBV15 and TRBJ1-6; a weak D match, TRBD1 (5 bases). This CDR3 spans 15 amino acids. V was trimmed by 0 bases and J by 8 bases, leaving 11 bases between them. CDR1 is LNHNV and CDR2 is YYDKDF in the germline V gene (reference sequence).

This clonotype was counted between two and nine times. The gene calls are TRBV12-3 or TRBV12-4 and TRBJ1-1; D is perhaps TRBD1 (5 bases). The CDR3 extends over 14 amino acids. Deletions cut 6 bases from V and 0 bases from J, with 11 bases between. CDR3 nucleotide sequence: TGTGCCAGCAGACTTGGACAACTGAACACTGAAGCTTTCTTT. Amino acids: CASRLGQLNTEAFF.

At least ten counts were recorded for this clonotype. Sequence at one end of the junction differs from germline and may be a read error. The rearrangement links TRBV12-3 or TRBV12-4 to TRBJ2-7; the D call may be TRBD1 or TRBD2 (5 bases each). The CDR3 is 13 amino acids. The CDR3 loop is CASSRDRAYEQYF. The CDR3 bases are TGCGCCAGCAGCCGGGACCGTGCCTACGAGCAGTACTTC.

This rearrangement joins TRBV24-1 to TRBJ1-1; TRBD1 is a possible D gene (5 bases). Germline lookup yields CDR1 KGHDR and CDR2 SFDVKD. The CDR3 totals 14 residues. Trimming took off 9 bases at V and 5 bases at J, with 18 bases between the two ends. This CDR3 reads CATLLKGTRTEAFF. In nucleotides, the CDR3 is TGTGCCACCCTGTTAAAGGGGACGCGGACTGAAGCTTTCTTT.

This clonotype has just a few counts. This chain joins TRBV2 and TRBJ2-3; 9 nucleotides agree with TRBD2. V was clipped by 4 bases and J by 7 bases; unmatched bases: 9. Germline CDR1 reads SNHLY; CDR2 reads FYNNEI. The CDR3 sequence is 15 residues long. CDR3 loop: CASSVRLAAIYTQYF. DNA for the CDR3: TGTGCCAGCAGTGTAAGACTAGCGGCAATCTATACGCAGTATTTT. The full variable domain, rest sourced from reference TRBV2 and TRBJ2-3, is EPEVTQTPSHQVTQMGQEVILRCVPISNHLYFYWYRQILGQKVEFLVSFYNNEISEKSEIFDDQFSVERPDGSNFTLKIRSTKLEDSAMYFCASSVRLAAIYTQYFGPGTRLTVL.

This clonotype was seen more than once but under ten times. This chain connects TRBV12-3 or TRBV12-4 to TRBJ1-2; possible D gene TRBD1, 5 bases. The length of the CDR3 is 12 residues. Trimming took 7 bases from V and 6 from J, leaving 12 bases between them. CDR3 region: CASTPGRDGYTF. The CDR3, as DNA: TGTGCCAGCACTCCGGGACGGGATGGCTACACCTTC.

J is TRBJ2-1 and V is TRBV19, with 12 positions matching TRBD2. V lost 3 bases to trimming and J lost 8 bases; unmatched junction nucleotides: 11. The CDR3 spans 17 residues. From germline, CDR1 is LNHDA and CDR2 SQIVND (reference sequence). CDR3: CASSIPSLAGGLDEQFF. In DNA form, the CDR3 reads TGTGCCAGTAGTATCCCTTCACTAGCGGGGGGCCTCGATGAGCAGTTCTTC.

The chain couples TRBV20-1 to TRBJ2-3; TRBD2 agrees at 9 bases. The ends lost 3 bases at V and 4 bases at J; junction bases unmatched: 11. Germline V gene sequence: CDR1 DFQATT, CDR2 SNEGSKA (reference sequence). CDR3 size: 16 residues. DNA for the CDR3: TGCAGTGCTAGTGCAGGGGAGCGGGGGGATCCAGATACGCAGTATTTT. Protein product: CSASAGERGDPDTQYF.

The chain combines TRBV30 with TRBJ2-7, with TRBD2 identical over 8 bases. The V segment lost 3 bases and the J segment 6 bases; nucleotides outside the gene matches: 13. CDR3 size: 15 residues. CDR1 is GTSNPN, CDR2 SVGIG, per germline (reference sequence). The chain's CDR3 is CAWRGTGTRGLEQYF. In DNA, the CDR3 is TGTGCCTGGAGGGGTACCGGGACTAGAGGGCTCGAGCAGTACTTC.

The rearrangement uses TRBV18 and TRBJ1-6; no clear D gene. CDR3 length: 14 amino acids. Germline lookup yields CDR1 KGHSH and CDR2 LQKENI. V dropped 1 base and J dropped 10 bases, with 11 bases sitting between them. The CDR3 is CASSPQGWSSPLHF. The CDR3, as DNA: TGTGCCAGCTCACCACAGGGTTGGAGCTCACCCCTCCACTTT.

The gene calls are TRBV9 and TRBJ2-1; D may be TRBD2 (6 bases). CDR1 is SGDLS and CDR2 is YYNGEE in the germline V gene. The CDR3 spans 13 residues. Deletions cut 2 bases from V and 9 bases from J, with 12 bases between. CDR3 bases: TGTGCCAGCAGCGTGTCTACTAGCAGTGAGCAGTTCTTC. This translates into CASSVSTSSEQFF.

The chain joins TRBV6-1 to TRBJ2-7, with 9 bases that match TRBD2. V was clipped by 1 base and J by 6 bases; unmatched bases: 7. This CDR3 spans 15 amino acids. Per the germline V gene, CDR1 is MNHNS and CDR2 is SASEGT. The CDR3 DNA reads TGTGCCAGCAGTGAAGTAGGTAGCGGGGGTAGCGAGCAGTACTTC. Protein: CASSEVGSGGSEQYF.

V and J are TRBV20-1 and TRBJ2-3, with D unresolved. V lost 5 bases to trimming and J lost 3 bases, with 9 bases between them. The CDR3 loop spans 12 amino acids. In germline, CDR1 is DFQATT, CDR2 SNEGSKA (reference sequence). This CDR3 is CSALEMTDTQYF. The CDR3 DNA sequence: TGCAGTGCTCTTGAAATGACAGATACGCAGTATTTT.

Only a few counts were recorded for this clonotype. The rearrangement links TRBV12-3 or TRBV12-4 to TRBJ2-1; D not certain. This CDR3 has 13 residues. Trimming left V 3 bases short and J 5 bases short, with 8 bases between. CDR3 nucleotides: TGTGCCAGCAGTTTTGGGTCCAACAATGAGCAGTTCTTC. This sequence encodes CASSFGSNNEQFF.

The rearrangement uses TRBV6-2 or TRBV6-3 and TRBJ2-1, with D perhaps matching TRBD2 (6 bases). The CDR3 has 13 residues. Trimming took off 4 bases at V and 9 bases at J, with 13 bases between the two ends. CDR1 is MNHEY and CDR2 is SVGEGT in the germline V gene. The CDR3 here is CASSWFRGGEQFF. The DNA of the CDR3 is TGTGCCAGCAGTTGGTTTCGGGGAGGTGAGCAGTTCTTC.

V is TRBV10-3 and J is TRBJ2-6, with 7 nucleotides matching TRBD2. The CDR3 totals 18 residues. Germline V gene lookup returns CDR1 ENHRY and CDR2 SYGVKD. V lost 4 bases and J lost 0; bases outside the gene matches: 9. This CDR3 is CAISGDLAAYSGANVLTF. The CDR3 region has the DNA TGTGCCATCAGTGGCGACCTAGCGGCGTACTCTGGGGCCAACGTCCTGACTTTC.

As DNA, the CDR3 is TGTGCCAGCAGTTTATCCCCGGGGGCCGAGCAGTACTTC. It specifies CASSLSPGAEQYF. This chain uses TRBV12-3 or TRBV12-4 with TRBJ2-7; D may be TRBD1 or TRBD2 (6 bases each). This CDR3 is 13 amino acids long. The V end lost 2 bases, the J end lost 6 bases, and 11 bases lay between the germline ends.

Here the CDR3 DNA reads TGTGCCACCAGCAGACCCCCAGGGGGGAGTCAGCCCCAGCATTTT. It translates to CATSRPPGGSQPQHF. The chain recombines TRBV15 with TRBJ1-5; 7 positions match TRBD1. Germline V lookup: CDR1 LNHNV, CDR2 YYDKDF (reference sequence). The CDR3 is 15 residues long. Trimming cost V 2 bases and J 6 bases; bases outside gene matches: 7.

This clonotype was counted only a few times. V and J are TRBV12-3 or TRBV12-4 and TRBJ1-2, with 12 positions matching TRBD1. The CDR3 has 15 amino acids. Trimming took 6 bases from V and 6 from J; bases not matched to a gene: 8. CDR3 DNA: TGTGCCAGCAGCCGAGGGACAGGGGGCAGGGATGGCTACACCTTC. Translating gives CASSRGTGGRDGYTF.